A single sample gave rise to the 26 T cell receptor beta chains below, sequenced in a study of immune cell composition in non-small cell lung cancer. Data came from immunoSEQ multiplex PCR; TCRdb stores just in-frame clones and leaves some out. This table has about 2,000 clones, about 80% appearing once. Sequenced sample: lung tumor tissue. The source of these receptors is a human donor with non-small cell lung cancer.

The chain recombines TRBV4-2 with TRBJ2-7; 10 bases are a match to TRBD2. CDR3 length equals 16 residues. The germline V gene has CDR1 LGHNA and CDR2 YNFKEQ. With V trimmed by 1 base and J by 0 bases, 3 bases remained unmatched. CDR3 region: CASSQASGGGSYEQYF. The CDR3 DNA follows: TGTGCCAGCAGCCAAGCTAGCGGGGGTGGCTCCTACGAGCAGTACTTC.

The chain uses TRBV5-5 and TRBJ1-5; 8 bases agree with TRBD1. Germline CDR1 and CDR2: SGHKS and YYEKEE (reference sequence). This CDR3 comprises 16 residues. The V and J ends lost 0 bases and 5 bases, in that order; junction bases with no gene match: 7. The CDR3, as DNA: TGTGCCAGCAGCTTGGACTACAGGGGGTTGCATCAGCCCCAGCATTTT. Its protein product is CASSLDYRGLHQPQHF.

This rearrangement joins TRBV5-1 to TRBJ1-1, with D tentatively TRBD1 (5 bases). The CDR3 is made up of 15 amino acids. The V gene's germline CDR1 is SGHRS and CDR2 YFSETQ. Trimming took 2 bases from V and 4 from J, leaving 15 bases between them. DNA of the CDR3: TGCGCCAGCAGCTTATTCAAAGGGGAGGGCACTGAAGCTTTCTTT. As protein: CASSLFKGEGTEAFF.

The rearrangement joins TRBV7-6 to TRBJ1-1; D is uncertain. From germline, CDR1 is SGHVS and CDR2 FNYEAQ. The CDR3 totals 14 residues. Trimming removed 6 bases at V and 1 base at J, with 12 bases between. DNA for the CDR3: TGTGCCAGCAGGCCCGGGTCACAGAACACTGAAGCTTTCTTT. Amino acids: CASRPGSQNTEAFF.

This clone was detected once. V gene TRBV7-3 combines with J gene TRBJ2-4; possibly TRBD1 for D (6 bases). V was shortened by 8 bases and J by 0 bases, with 11 bases between the two germline ends. Germline V lookup: CDR1 SGHTA, CDR2 FQGTGA. The CDR3 contains 14 residues. CDR3 sequence reads: CASSGDLAKNIQYF. The CDR3 DNA reads TGTGCCAGCTCAGGGGACCTAGCCAAAAACATTCAGTACTTC.

The gene calls are TRBV6-5 and TRBJ1-2, with unresolved D. The CDR3 runs to 13 residues. Germline CDR1 and CDR2: MNHEY and SVGAGI. V was pared by 2 bases and J by 1 base, with 5 bases between. This CDR3 is CASSYGVNYGYTF. The CDR3 region has the DNA TGTGCCAGCAGTTACGGAGTTAACTATGGCTACACCTTC.

Only one count was recorded for this clone. The chain uses TRBV7-8 and TRBJ2-1, with 11 positions matching TRBD2. Germline CDR1 is SGHVS and CDR2 is FQNEAQ. The CDR3 contains 18 residues. Losses at the gene ends were 2 bases for V and 6 bases for J; bases not matched to a gene: 12. CDR3 sequence: CASSLSRLAGSSSNEQFF. In nucleotides, the CDR3 is TGTGCCAGCAGCTTAAGTCGACTAGCGGGATCGAGCAGCAATGAGCAGTTCTTC.

Here the CDR3 DNA reads TGCGCCAGCAGCTTGGGGGCAGGTTCTAATGAAAAACTGTTTTTT. It yields the protein CASSLGAGSNEKLFF. The chain combines TRBV5-1 with TRBJ1-4; D is unresolved. V lost 0 bases, J lost 3 bases, and 9 bases lay in between. This CDR3 region has 15 residues. Per the germline V gene, CDR1 is SGHRS and CDR2 is YFSETQ.

The chain couples TRBV27 to TRBJ2-7; 7 bases match TRBD1. The germline V gene encodes CDR1 MNHEY and CDR2 SMNVEV (reference sequence). V lost 2 bases, J lost 5 bases, and 3 bases stayed unmatched. There are 13 residues in the CDR3. CDR3 DNA: TGTGCCAGCAGTTTAGGACAGGTCGACGAGCAGTACTTC. Translating it yields CASSLGQVDEQYF.

The CDR3, as DNA: TGTGCCAGCAGCCGGGGAGGTTCGGTAGAGACCCAGTACTTC. Translating it yields CASSRGGSVETQYF. The chain is built from TRBV7-3 and TRBJ2-5; a possible D gene is TRBD2 (6 bases). Trimming shortened V by 5 bases and J by 4 bases, and 14 bases separated the two germline ends. CDR3 length equals 14 residues. Germline CDR1 is SGHTA and CDR2 is FQGTGA.

The chain is built from TRBV7-9 and TRBJ1-4; 11 positions agree with TRBD1. In germline, CDR1 is SEHNR, CDR2 FQNEAQ (reference sequence). V was clipped by 5 bases and J by 7 bases; unmatched bases: 3. CDR3 size: 14 residues. The CDR3 nucleotides are TGTGCCAGCAGCCTGGACAGGGGGCCTGAAAAACTGTTTTTT. This gives the protein CASSLDRGPEKLFF.

This chain connects TRBV5-1 to TRBJ1-5; no firm D call. V lost 1 base and J lost 6, with 8 bases in between. This CDR3 is built from 13 residues. Germline CDR1 reads SGHRS; CDR2 reads YFSETQ. The CDR3 sequence: CASSLYIGQPQHF. The CDR3 DNA sequence: TGCGCCAGCAGCTTGTATATCGGTCAGCCCCAGCATTTT.

V usage is TRBV23-1 and J usage is TRBJ2-2; TRBD1 agrees at 7 bases. TRBV23-1 falls under the ORF class, with uncertain function. The CDR3 length is 15 residues. The CDR3 region is CVQPFRQGKTGELFF. CDR3 nucleotide sequence: TGCGTGCAGCCCTTTCGACAGGGAAAGACCGGGGAGCTGTTTTTT.

The chain links TRBV7-2 to TRBJ2-2, with TRBD1 as a possible D gene (6 bases). V shed 2 bases and J shed 4 bases, with 11 bases lying between them. From germline, CDR1 is SGHTA and CDR2 FQGNSA. The CDR3 length is 15 residues. The CDR3 region has the DNA TGTGCCAGCAGCTTAAGTTCAGGGGCCACCGGGGAGCTGTTTTTT. Residues: CASSLSSGATGELFF.

The chain couples TRBV28 to TRBJ2-1; 10 nucleotides line up with TRBD1. The CDR3 length is 15 residues. Germline CDR1 MDHEN, CDR2 SYDVKM. Trimming took 7 bases from V and 4 from J; bases not matched to a gene: 7. CDR3 sequence (DNA): TGTGCCAGCACCCTTCAGGGACAGGGGTACAATGAGCAGTTCTTC. It encodes CASTLQGQGYNEQFF.

This chain links TRBV2 with TRBJ1-2; 7 bases are a match to TRBD1. There are 14 residues in the CDR3. The germline V gene encodes CDR1 SNHLY and CDR2 FYNNEI. The V and J ends lost 6 bases and 0 bases, in that order; junction bases with no gene match: 4. CDR3 DNA sequence: TGTGCCAGCAGCTGGGACAGCACTAACTATGGCTACACCTTC. It is translated as CASSWDSTNYGYTF.

The chain is built from TRBV19 and TRBJ1-2; a possible D gene is TRBD1 (5 bases). This CDR3 contains 13 residues. The germline V gene encodes CDR1 LNHDA and CDR2 SQIVND (reference sequence). V lost 4 bases and J 7 bases, leaving 13 bases between the germline ends. CDR3 nucleotide sequence: TGTGCCAGTAGTAGCGACAGTCTCTCTGGCTACACCTTC. This encodes CASSSDSLSGYTF.

The gene calls are TRBV7-6 and TRBJ1-5; D is perhaps TRBD1 (5 bases). The CDR3 is 15 amino acids. CDR1 SGHVS and CDR2 FNYEAQ come from the germline V gene. The ends were cut back, 1 base at V and 6 bases at J, with 13 bases in the middle. The CDR3 reads CASSLGSGIGQPQHF. The CDR3 DNA follows: TGTGCCAGCAGCTTAGGGTCAGGGATTGGTCAGCCCCAGCATTTT. Full variable domain (rest looked up from reference TRBV7-6 and TRBJ1-5): GAGVSQSPRYKVTKRGQDVALRCDPISGHVSLYWYRQALGQGPEFLTYFNYEAQQDKSGLPNDRFSAERPEGSISTLTIQRTEQRDSAMYRCASSLGSGIGQPQHFGDGTRLSIL.

The rearrangement joins TRBV4-1 to TRBJ2-2, with TRBD1 as a possible D gene (6 bases). V was pared by 1 base and J by 4 bases, with 19 bases between. Per germline, CDR1 MGHRA and CDR2 YSYEKL. The CDR3 totals 18 residues. The DNA of the CDR3 is TGCGCCAGCAGCCAAGTAATATCACCACAGGGTGCCACCGGGGAGCTGTTTTTT. Its translation: CASSQVISPQGATGELFF.

J is TRBJ2-4 and V is TRBV9, with 8 nucleotides matching TRBD1. CDR3 size: 15 residues. Germline CDR1 and CDR2: SGDLS and YYNGEE. V lost 3 bases to trimming and J lost 2 bases; unmatched junction nucleotides: 4. This CDR3 reads CASSAPGGSKNIQYF. DNA of the CDR3: TGTGCCAGCAGCGCCCCAGGGGGCTCCAAAAACATTCAGTACTTC.

V usage is TRBV27 and J usage is TRBJ1-6; 7 bases fit TRBD1. Per the germline V gene, CDR1 is MNHEY and CDR2 is SMNVEV (reference sequence). J gave up 14 bases and V 5 bases, and 9 bases lay outside the gene matches. The CDR3 has 13 residues. The CDR3 is CASSLRQGRSLHF. CDR3 coding DNA: TGTGCCAGCAGTCTTCGACAGGGTAGGTCCCTCCACTTT.

This clone appeared once. The rearrangement links TRBV5-1 to TRBJ2-7; 12 bases are shared with TRBD2. J gave up 4 bases and V 5 bases, and 4 bases lay outside the gene matches. The CDR3 spans 14 residues. CDR1 is SGHRS, CDR2 YFSETQ, per germline. The CDR3 coding sequence is TGCGCCAGCAGGGAAGGACTAGCGGGGTACGAGCAGTACTTC. Amino acids: CASREGLAGYEQYF.

This clone was counted a single time. The chain recombines TRBV2 with TRBJ2-7, with 11 bases identical to TRBD2. In germline, CDR1 is SNHLY, CDR2 FYNNEI. The J segment lost 3 bases and the V segment lost 1 base, leaving 8 bases of the junction unmatched. The CDR3 is 17 residues long. In DNA form, the CDR3 reads TGTGCCAGCAGTGAAGTCGTGCTAGCGGGAGGAGGCTACGAGCAGTACTTC. Its translation: CASSEVVLAGGGYEQYF.

V usage is TRBV6-1 and J usage is TRBJ2-7; TRBD2 is a possible D gene (7 bases). Germline-derived CDR1 and CDR2 are MNHNS and SASEGT. V gave up 1 base and J gave up 5 bases, with 15 bases separating them. This CDR3 is 15 amino acids long. CDR3 protein: CASSEVPVGGHEQYF. As DNA, the CDR3 is TGTGCCAGCAGTGAAGTGCCTGTGGGGGGGCACGAGCAGTACTTC.

This chain uses TRBV7-6 with TRBJ2-6; perhaps TRBD1 as D (6 bases). The CDR3 runs to 18 residues. Germline lookup yields CDR1 SGHVS and CDR2 FNYEAQ. The V end was cut by 5 bases, the J end by 0 bases, with 17 bases between. DNA of the CDR3: TGTGCCAGCAGCCTACAGGGCGTCTGGGTCTCTGGGGCCAACGTCCTGACTTTC. Translated, it gives CASSLQGVWVSGANVLTF.

The V call is TRBV2, the J call TRBJ2-5; weak D call: TRBD2 (6 bases). Per the germline V gene, CDR1 is SNHLY and CDR2 is FYNNEI. The CDR3 length is 13 residues. Trimming stripped 4 bases from V and 2 bases from J, with 8 bases between. As DNA, the CDR3 is TGTGCCAGCAGTGGCGGGATTCAAGAGACCCAGTACTTC. Residues: CASSGGIQETQYF.